The 26 T cell receptor beta chains below all came from one sample that was sequenced in a study of blood T cells in healthy people across ages. A second PCR, run for roughly 7 to 12 cycles, used a sample-barcoded 5' primer plus a J-beta primer mix. MiXCR, run by TCRdb on the 5' RACE reads, gives a single entry per CDR3 protein. The data show roughly 1.5 million distinct CDR3 sequences, with less than 45% seen just once and over 3.5% held by the top ten. Sequencing used blood. Source of these receptors: a woman in her late teens or twenties in good health.

The V call is TRBV12-3 or TRBV12-4, the J call TRBJ2-1, with D possibly TRBD2 on 5 matching bases. This CDR3 region has 15 residues. Trimming pared 10 bases from V and 5 bases from J, leaving 21 bases between. The CDR3 spells CATAREGRTHNEQFF. The CDR3, as DNA: TGTGCCACCGCCCGTGAGGGCAGGACGCACAATGAGCAGTTCTTC.

CDR3 sequence: CASSFLGGPPDTQYF. Here the CDR3 DNA reads TGCGCCAGCAGCTTTTTGGGAGGGCCCCCAGATACGCAGTATTTT. This sequence joins TRBV5-1 and TRBJ2-3, with 7 bases fitting TRBD2. The CDR3 is made up of 15 amino acids. CDR1 SGHRS and CDR2 YFSETQ come from the germline V gene. With V trimmed by 2 bases and J by 4 bases, 7 bases remained unmatched.

This clonotype was picked up a small number of times. The genes are TRBV12-3 or TRBV12-4 and TRBJ1-6; D ambiguous. The CDR3 totals 16 residues. V lost 7 bases and J 0 bases, leaving 13 bases between the germline ends. DNA of the CDR3: TGTGCCAGCACCCCAGACGGGAGCTCCTATAATTCACCCCTCCACTTT. Protein: CASTPDGSSYNSPLHF.

CDR3 region: CASSRPIRDSPYNEQFF. DNA for the CDR3: TGTGCCAGCAGCCGGCCAATCCGGGACAGCCCTTACAATGAGCAGTTCTTC. V and J are TRBV6-1 and TRBJ2-1; 7 bases align to TRBD1. V lost 6 bases to trimming and J lost 4 bases; unmatched junction nucleotides: 15. From germline, CDR1 is MNHNS and CDR2 SASEGT. The CDR3 covers 17 residues.

In the case of this clonotype: At one of its ends the junction is not consistent with the germline gene, which may arise from a read error. V and J are TRBV6-6 and TRBJ2-4; 10 nucleotides match TRBD1. The J call may be incorrect, as the DNA end agrees better with TRBJ2-7. Germline CDR1 is MNHNY and CDR2 is SVGAGI (reference sequence). The CDR3 has 16 residues. The DNA for the CDR3 is TGTGTCAGCAGTTCCTCCTGGGGACAGGGGATCTACGAGCAGTACTTC. It specifies CVSSSSWGQGIYEQYF.

This clonotype was seen repeatedly, ten times or more. The rearrangement links TRBV11-2 to TRBJ2-5; D is perhaps TRBD1 or TRBD2 (5 bases each). Trimming took off 5 bases at V and 4 bases at J, with 11 bases between the two ends. In germline, CDR1 is SGHAT, CDR2 FQNNGV. CDR3 length equals 13 residues. The CDR3 loop is CASSLGTSETQYF. The CDR3 DNA sequence: TGTGCCAGCAGCCTCGGGACGTCAGAGACCCAGTACTTC.

The genes are TRBV28 and TRBJ2-1; 10 bases match TRBD2. V lost 6 bases to trimming and J lost 4 bases; unmatched junction nucleotides: 6. The germline gives CDR1 MDHEN, CDR2 SYDVKM. The CDR3 extends over 15 amino acids. The CDR3 region is CASRGGLAPYNEQFF. Written as DNA, the CDR3 is TGTGCCAGCAGGGGGGGACTAGCGCCATACAATGAGCAGTTCTTC.

This clonotype has only a few counts. The CDR3 region is CASSQPDRGTDTQYF. The CDR3 coding sequence is TGTGCCAGCAGCCAACCAGACAGGGGCACAGATACGCAGTATTTT. This chain uses TRBV3-1 with TRBJ2-3, with 7 bases aligning to TRBD1. Trimming took 2 bases from V and 1 from J; bases not matched to a gene: 3. The CDR3 has 15 residues. CDR1 and CDR2 (germline): LGHDT, YNNKEL (reference sequence).

The chain uses TRBV3-1 and TRBJ2-1; D might be TRBD2 (6 bases). CDR3 size: 13 residues. The germline gives CDR1 LGHDT, CDR2 YNNKEL (reference sequence). V lost 7 bases and J 3 bases, leaving 10 bases between the germline ends. This CDR3 reads CASTEGHYNEQFF. The CDR3 DNA is TGTGCCAGCACGGAGGGCCACTACAATGAGCAGTTCTTC.

This clonotype was seen at least ten times. The chain couples TRBV20-1 to TRBJ2-3; 8 bases align to TRBD2. Germline CDR1 is DFQATT and CDR2 is SNEGSKA (reference sequence). The CDR3 extends over 16 amino acids. The trim removed 5 bases at V and 2 bases at J, leaving 12 bases unmatched. The CDR3 bases are TGCAGTGCTCCTTTGGCGGGGGGCAAAATCACAGATACGCAGTATTTT. Encoded protein: CSAPLAGGKITDTQYF.

This clonotype was detected a few times. The V call is TRBV27, the J call TRBJ2-7; 9 bases match TRBD2. CDR1 and CDR2 (germline): MNHEY, SMNVEV (reference sequence). The CDR3 runs to 16 residues. With V trimmed by 5 bases and J by 0 bases, 8 bases remained unmatched. The DNA of the CDR3 is TGTGCCAGCAGTCCCCTAGCGGGACTTATCTCCTACGAGCAGTACTTC. This sequence encodes CASSPLAGLISYEQYF.

In this sample, this clonotype turned up a few times. The chain carries TRBV11-2 and TRBJ2-7, with D possibly matching TRBD2 (5 bases). Germline-derived CDR1 and CDR2 are SGHAT and FQNNGV. CDR3 length: 12 amino acids. V dropped 7 bases and J dropped 3 bases, with 10 bases sitting between them. CDR3 loop: CASTPRDYEQYF. In nucleotides, the CDR3 is TGTGCCAGCACCCCACGGGACTACGAGCAGTACTTC.

This clonotype was detected a few times. The V call is TRBV5-1, the J call TRBJ2-2; 7 bases line up with TRBD1. CDR1 and CDR2 (germline): SGHRS, YFSETQ. The trim removed 5 bases at V and 3 bases at J, leaving 7 bases unmatched. CDR3 length: 15 residues. The DNA for the CDR3 is TGCGCCAGCAGTCCCCGGACAGGATACACCGGGGAGCTGTTTTTT. Its protein product is CASSPRTGYTGELFF.

This sequence joins TRBV5-6 and TRBJ2-7, with D tentatively TRBD1 (5 bases). The CDR3 totals 13 residues. Germline values: CDR1 SGHDT, CDR2 YYEEEE. V lost 4 bases and J lost 5, with 13 bases in between. The CDR3 protein is CASSPRVGHEQYF. The CDR3 DNA reads TGTGCCAGCAGCCCCAGGGTGGGGCACGAGCAGTACTTC. Drawing the rest from reference TRBV5-6 and TRBJ2-7, the complete variable domain is DAGVTQSPTHLIKTRGQQVTLRCSPKSGHDTVSWYQQALGQGPQFIFQYYEEEERQRGNFPDRFSGHQFPNYSSELNVNALLLGDSALYLCASSPRVGHEQYFGPGTRLTVT.

In this sample, this clonotype turned up a few times. The chain employs TRBV2 and TRBJ1-5; D possibly corresponds to TRBD1 (6 bases). Germline-derived CDR1 and CDR2 are SNHLY and FYNNEI. This CDR3 spans 15 amino acids. The V end was cut by 6 bases, the J end by 7 bases, with 19 bases between. The CDR3 loop is CASRGTGNGQQPQHF. The CDR3 region has the DNA TGTGCCAGCAGGGGAACAGGGAACGGGCAACAGCCCCAGCATTTT.

Many counts were recorded for this clonotype. The J gene is TRBJ2-1, the V gene TRBV10-3; a possible D gene is TRBD2 (6 bases). This CDR3 contains 18 residues. The V end was cut by 3 bases, the J end by 0 bases, with 18 bases between. CDR1 and CDR2 (germline): ENHRY, SYGVKD. The DNA for the CDR3 is TGTGCCATCAGTGATGGGGGAAGGAGGGGCCCCTCCTACAATGAGCAGTTCTTC. This gives the protein CAISDGGRRGPSYNEQFF.

The chain employs TRBV27 and TRBJ2-7; 9 positions agree with TRBD2. The CDR3 spans 14 residues. The V gene's germline CDR1 is MNHEY and CDR2 SMNVEV (reference sequence). V dropped 3 bases and J dropped 5; count of bases not matched to a gene: 5. The CDR3 reads CASSFLAGTHEQYF. The CDR3 bases are TGTGCCAGCAGTTTTCTAGCGGGAACTCACGAGCAGTACTTC.

On this clonotype itself: With a much larger clone just one base away, this may be a read error. The gene calls are TRBV6-5 and TRBJ2-1; D is perhaps TRBD1 (5 bases). Germline V lookup: CDR1 MNHEY, CDR2 SVGAGI. The CDR3 covers 12 residues. This chain's CDR3 is CASSSQDNGQFF. The CDR3 DNA reads TGTGCCAGCAGTTCTCAGGACAATGGGCAGTTCTTC.

The V and J genes are TRBV2 and TRBJ2-7; D not resolved. The assigned J gene may be wrong: the sequence end matches TRBJ2-5 better. CDR1 is SNHLY and CDR2 is FYNNEI in the germline V gene. The CDR3 loop spans 14 amino acids. The CDR3 DNA reads TGTGCCAGCAGTGAAAGTACCACACATGAGACCCAGTACTTC. This codes for CASSESTTHETQYF.

This clonotype was seen only once. The chain recombines TRBV19 with TRBJ1-6; TRBD1 might be the D (5 bases). The length of the CDR3 is 16 residues. Germline V gene sequence: CDR1 LNHDA, CDR2 SQIVND (reference sequence). V lost 1 base and J 4 bases, leaving 11 bases between the germline ends. The CDR3 loop reads CASSIAGAGYNSPLHF. In nucleotides, the CDR3 is TGTGCCAGTAGTATAGCTGGGGCCGGGTATAATTCACCCCTCCACTTT. Combining the CDR3 with reference TRBV19 and TRBJ1-6 gives the whole variable domain DGGITQSPKYLFRKEGQNVTLSCEQNLNHDAMYWYRQDPGQGLRLIYYSQIVNDFQKGDIAEGYSVSREKKESFPLTVTSAQKNPTAFYLCASSIAGAGYNSPLHFGNGTRLTVT.

The chain carries TRBV6-6 and TRBJ1-4; the match to TRBD1 covers 7 bases. V was pared by 6 bases and J by 5 bases, with 9 bases of the junction left unmatched. CDR1 is MNHNY and CDR2 is SVGAGI in the germline V gene (reference sequence). This CDR3 has 15 amino acids. In nucleotides, the CDR3 is TGTGCCAGCAGCCACCTTAGACAGGGAAATGAAAAACTGTTTTTT. Amino acids: CASSHLRQGNEKLFF.

This clonotype was seen only once. This rearrangement joins TRBV29-1 to TRBJ2-1, with D maybe TRBD2 (6 bases). This CDR3 region has 13 residues. V was shortened by 1 base and J by 6 bases, with 10 bases between the two germline ends. Germline assignment: CDR1 SQVTM and CDR2 ANQGSEA. In DNA, the CDR3 is TGCAGCGTTGAAGGGGGGGTGGGCAATGAGCAGTTCTTC. It specifies CSVEGGVGNEQFF.

The chain employs TRBV29-1 and TRBJ1-2; 7 nucleotides agree with TRBD1. In germline, CDR1 is SQVTM, CDR2 ANQGSEA. Germline trimming cut 3 bases from V and 2 bases from J; bases unmatched to any gene: 6. The CDR3 runs to 14 residues. The CDR3 bases are TGCAGCGTTGACAGGGGGGAAAGAAACTATGGCTACACCTTC. Protein: CSVDRGERNYGYTF.

This clonotype showed up just once. This sequence joins TRBV5-1 and TRBJ2-3, with D possibly TRBD1 on 5 matching bases. This CDR3 is built from 14 residues. V was shortened by 2 bases and J by 6 bases, with 13 bases between the two germline ends. Germline lookup yields CDR1 SGHRS and CDR2 YFSETQ. This CDR3 reads CASSLHSKGDTQYF. Here the CDR3 DNA reads TGCGCCAGCAGCTTACACTCCAAGGGGGATACGCAGTATTTT.

J is TRBJ2-1 and V is TRBV5-6, with D possibly being TRBD1 (6 bases). The J call may be in error: the DNA end matches TRBJ2-7 better. The length of the CDR3 is 15 residues. Germline CDR1 reads SGHDT; CDR2 reads YYEEEE. The CDR3 loop is CASSPQGLPYNEQYF. The CDR3, as DNA: TGTGCCAGCAGCCCACAGGGTTTGCCCTACAATGAGCAGTACTTC.

The V and J genes are TRBV4-3 and TRBJ1-1; the D is unclear. The CDR3 totals 15 residues. V lost 6 bases and J lost 6, with 20 bases in between. Per germline, CDR1 LGHNA and CDR2 YSLEER. CDR3 coding DNA: TGCGCCAGCAGTCTTGGTGCTGACCGGGCCGCTGAAGCTTTCTTT. The encoded protein is CASSLGADRAAEAFF.